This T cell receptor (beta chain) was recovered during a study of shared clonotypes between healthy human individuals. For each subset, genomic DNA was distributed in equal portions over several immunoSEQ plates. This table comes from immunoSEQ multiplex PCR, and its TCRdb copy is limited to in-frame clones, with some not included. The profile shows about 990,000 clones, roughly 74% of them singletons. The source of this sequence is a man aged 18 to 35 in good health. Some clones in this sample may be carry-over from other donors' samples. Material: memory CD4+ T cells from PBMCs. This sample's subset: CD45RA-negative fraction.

CDR3 in amino acids: CASSPRAPRNTEAFF. CDR3 in DNA: TGTGCCAGCAGCCCTCGGGCCCCAAGAAACACTGAAGCTTTCTTT. The chain is built from TRBV21-1 and TRBJ1-1. TRBV21-1 is annotated as a pseudogene. The CDR3 length is 15 residues.